This T cell receptor beta chain originates from a study of lymphopenia after photon versus proton radiotherapy. Profiled with immunoSEQ multiplex PCR; TCRdb holds only in-frame clones, not every one. The data contain around 35,000 clones, about 85% of them singletons. The length of the CDR3 is 17 residues. V was shortened by 4 bases and J by 4 bases, with 20 bases between the two germline ends. In germline, CDR1 is SGHRS, CDR2 YFSETQ. The chain joins TRBV5-1 to TRBJ2-2; perhaps TRBD2 as D (5 bases). The receptor comes from a man aged 45-60 years with gastric cancer. The starting material was peripheral blood, obtained from a patient treated with photon-based radiotherapy. CDR3 DNA: TGCGCCAGCAGCCAGAATTGGAGAGGGAAGATCACCGGGGAGCTGTTTTTT. It specifies CASSQNWRGKITGELFF.